This TCR beta chain derives from a study of yellow fever vaccine responses in identical twins. Study results and caveats: Reports say the vaccine T cell response in twins looked partly convergent and partly personalized.

TCRdb independently ran MiXCR on the RT-PCR reads; one entry per CDR3 protein. This table holds 13,000 or so distinct CDR3 sequences, about four fifths found once. A note on this clonotype: The antigen is undetermined.

V lost 4 bases, J lost 4 bases, and 7 bases lay in between. In germline, CDR1 is SGHTA, CDR2 FQGTGA. CDR3 length: 12 amino acids. The source material was T cells from blood (PBMCs), unsorted or a sorted subset (not recorded which), sampled before or after yellow fever vaccination (not recorded which). The sequence was obtained from a woman aged 18-29 years who received the yellow fever vaccine. The chain couples TRBV7-3 to TRBJ2-5; D not resolved. CDR3 in amino acids: CASSSRSETQYF. The CDR3 nucleotides read TGTGCCAGCAGCTCCCGGTCAGAGACCCAGTACTTC.